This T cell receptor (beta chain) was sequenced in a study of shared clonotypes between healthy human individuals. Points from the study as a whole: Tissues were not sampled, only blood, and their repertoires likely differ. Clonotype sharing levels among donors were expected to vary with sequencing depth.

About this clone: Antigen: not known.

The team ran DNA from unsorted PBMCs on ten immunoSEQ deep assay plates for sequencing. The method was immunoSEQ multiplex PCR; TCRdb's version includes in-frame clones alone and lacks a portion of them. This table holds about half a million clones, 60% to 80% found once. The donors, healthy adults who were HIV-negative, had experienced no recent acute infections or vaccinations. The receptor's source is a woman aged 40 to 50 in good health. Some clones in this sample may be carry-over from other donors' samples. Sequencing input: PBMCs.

CDR3 sequence: CASSIQGLQPQHF. CDR3 nucleotides: TGTGCCAGTAGTATTCAGGGACTTCAGCCCCAGCATTTT. The chain has TRBV19 and TRBJ1-5; tentative D call: TRBD1 (5 bases). The germline V gene encodes CDR1 LNHDA and CDR2 SQIVND (reference sequence). CDR3 size: 13 residues. Trimming stripped 3 bases from V and 6 bases from J, with 9 bases between.